The rows below give T cell receptor beta chains drawn from one sample of a study of blood T cell repertoires in COVID-19. Assay used: immunoSEQ multiplex PCR; TCRdb lists only in-frame clones, some missing. The data show 150,000 to 250,000 clones, 87% seen once. Sequencing was carried out using PBMCs or T cells enriched from blood (not recorded which). The receptors were sampled from a woman younger than 45 who had recovered from COVID-19. The CDR3 runs from the conserved cysteine through the conserved F or W.

V	J	length	CDR3
TRBV6-6	TRBJ2-2	15	CASSPGQGRTGELFF
TRBV27	TRBJ1-1	13	CATKDRGRLEAFF
TRBV19	TRBJ2-3	13	CASSPRLTDTQYF
TRBV29-1	TRBJ2-7	11	CSVVEVDEQYF
TRBV5-1	TRBJ2-4	15	CASSLSGLASNIQYF
TRBV7-3	TRBJ1-1	13	CASSQGATFEAFF
TRBV18	TRBJ1-2	17	CASSPNVLGTAQDGYTF
TRBV6-6	TRBJ1-2	14	CASSYSMDGDGYTF
TRBV29-1	TRBJ2-7	14	CSVVGVLGNYEQYF
TRBV30	TRBJ1-2	17	CAWSPTSGTGARHGYTF
TRBV28	TRBJ1-2	16	CASSPVPRGGIYGYTF
TRBV10-3	TRBJ2-1	16	CAISASPGLLYNEQFF
TRBV12-3/TRBV12-4	TRBJ1-1	13	CASSRTGGTEAFF
TRBV11-3	TRBJ1-3	18	CASSLVGSEGATGNTIYF
TRBV21-1	TRBJ1-5	15	CASSNGLQGTQPQHF
TRBV6-6	TRBJ1-1	14	CASSYRTGVSEAFF
TRBV16	TRBJ1-2	16	CASSHRRDRGFYGYTF
TRBV14	TRBJ1-5	16	CASSQPGQLCNQPQHF
TRBV9	TRBJ1-4	14	CASSVGVGGEKLFF
TRBV3-1/TRBV3-2	TRBJ1-2	12	CASSQGGEGTTF
TRBV4-3	TRBJ1-1	14	CASSQVIGTAEAFF
TRBV11-3	TRBJ1-1	11	CASRGPSEAFF
TRBV19	TRBJ2-2	16	CASSIVGRAWTGELFF
TRBV29-1	TRBJ2-7	11	CSVAHGDEQYF
TRBV7-8	TRBJ1-5	15	CASSLGRTVNQPQHF
TRBV29-1	TRBJ1-6	18	CSVVWALTGSSYNSPLHF
TRBV3-1/TRBV3-2	TRBJ1-4	15	CASSPRVATNEKLFF
TRBV9	TRBJ1-5	15	CASSVSGTGDQPQHF
TRBV24-1	TRBJ1-5	13	CATSGTGFLPQHF
TRBV7-2	TRBJ2-3	15	CASSSSGGGTDTQYF
TRBV5-1	TRBJ1-5	14	CASSLEGLNQPQHF
TRBV2	TRBJ1-1	10	CASRAGEAFF
TRBV13	TRBJ1-2	14	CASSLGRNPYGYTF
TRBV7-9	TRBJ1-1	13	CASSLRLNTEAFF
TRBV30	TRBJ1-1	12	CAWRGVNTEAFF
TRBV9	TRBJ2-7	13	CASSEDTRGKQYF
TRBV3-1/TRBV3-2	TRBJ2-1	15	CASSHGLAGGWEQFF
TRBV4-3	TRBJ1-6	13	CASSPQPSSPLHF
TRBV15	TRBJ2-2	18	CATSSSTSGGRDTGELFF
TRBV24-1	TRBJ2-1	15	CATSPRAGSYNEQFF
TRBV7-2	TRBJ1-6	15	CASRKTGGLNSPLHF
TRBV5-6	TRBJ2-6	15	CASSPTGENYVVLTF
TRBV9	TRBJ2-3	16	CASSSGLAGGTDTQYF
TRBV27	TRBJ2-7	13	CASSSIRGGEQYF
TRBV7-9	TRBJ1-3	16	CASSRAGTDSGNTIYF
TRBV6-1	TRBJ2-7	12	CASSDPIYEQYF
TRBV3-1/TRBV3-2	TRBJ2-4	16	CASSQGASLAKNIQYF
TRBV3-1/TRBV3-2	TRBJ1-1	15	CASSPRQGSRTEAFF
TRBV5-1	TRBJ1-6	16	CASSLDRGRGYSPLHF
TRBV15	TRBJ1-2	15	CATSRDLGGGDGYTF